This TCR beta chain was observed in a study of OX40 agonist ivuxolimab in advanced cancers. General study points: Expanded peripheral T-cell antigen specificity went undetermined. Dose levels from 0.1 to 3.0 mg/kg saw CD4+ and CD8+ blood T cells expand clonally by week 6.

Assay used: immunoSEQ multiplex PCR; TCRdb lists only in-frame clones, some missing. The sample lists about 52,000 clones, 86% occurring once. Note on this clone: Antigen specificity is unknown. The same CDR3 arises from other DNA sequences in this sample as well.

CDR3 size: 11 residues. Germline V CDR1 and CDR2: SGHRS, YFSETQ. V was trimmed by 1 base and J by 2 bases, leaving 0 bases between them. This TCR was recovered from an adult with an advanced solid tumor such as melanoma, head and neck, liver or kidney cancer. V gene TRBV5-1 combines with J gene TRBJ2-5, with D unclear. Here the sequenced sample was CD4+ or CD8+ T cells sorted from blood, taken in a trial of the OX40 agonist ivuxolimab. CDR3 region: CASSLQETQYF. CDR3 DNA: TGCGCCAGCAGCTTGCAAGAGACCCAGTACTTC.